Sequencing of this TCR beta chain was carried out in a study of breast tumors, draining lymph nodes, adjacent tissues. Breast cancer patients provided tissue from their axillary draining lymph nodes. This clonotype was observed at least ten times. Germline-derived CDR1 and CDR2 are SGHNT and YENEEA. This CDR3 spans 14 amino acids. Trimming removed 4 bases from V and 0 bases from J, with 9 bases in between. Each CDR3 protein gets one entry after TCRdb re-called the multiplex PCR reads with MiXCR. The data show some 230,000 distinct CDR3 sequences, with around 35% seen just once and under 4.5% held by the top ten.

The sequenced sample consisted of axillary lymph node tissue. The gene calls are TRBV11-3 and TRBJ2-5; TRBD2 is a possible D gene (5 bases). The TCR originated in a female donor with breast cancer. Some clones in this sample may be carry-over from other donors' samples. The CDR3: CASSSRRYQETQYF. The CDR3 region has the DNA TGTGCCAGCAGCTCAAGGAGGTACCAAGAGACCCAGTACTTC.